This passage covers 5 T cell receptor beta chains from one sample sequenced in a study of Ad26.COV2.S vaccination and SARS-CoV-2 variants. The data were produced by immunoSEQ multiplex PCR, yet TCRdb's version contains in-frame clones alone and is incomplete. The sample carries some 340,000 clones, 70% to 90% recorded once. Treatment in this sample: roughly 18 received Ad26.COV2.S at low or high dose, single or two shots; 5 received placebo; per-sample allocation not given. Samples were taken on day 63 after the first vaccine or placebo injection. The source material was peripheral blood, sampled in a trial of Ad26.COV2.S vaccine versus placebo. The receptors here all came from a person between 18 and 59 years old who received the Ad26.COV2.S COVID-19 vaccine or a placebo.

V gene TRBV7-9 combines with J gene TRBJ1-1, with D uncertain. The germline V and J ends were trimmed by 2 bases and 7 bases, with 8 bases remaining between them. The CDR3 has 12 residues. The germline V gene encodes CDR1 SEHNR and CDR2 FQNEAQ (reference sequence). CDR3 bases: TGTGCCAGCAGCTTAAGGAACCTTGAAGCTTTCTTT. It codes for CASSLRNLEAFF.

V usage is TRBV19 and J usage is TRBJ1-1, with 7 bases that match TRBD1. Germline V gives CDR1 LNHDA, CDR2 SQIVND (reference sequence). This CDR3 has 12 amino acids. V shed 7 bases and J 2 bases; nucleotides not matched to a gene: 1. CDR3 region: CASNRGNTEAFF. CDR3 DNA: TGTGCCAGTAACAGGGGAAACACTGAAGCTTTCTTT. The complete variable domain, with remaining parts taken from reference TRBV19 and TRBJ1-1, reads DGGITQSPKYLFRKEGQNVTLSCEQNLNHDAMYWYRQDPGQGLRLIYYSQIVNDFQKGDIAEGYSVSREKKESFPLTVTSAQKNPTAFYLCASNRGNTEAFFGQGTRLTVV.

This clone showed up just once. CDR3 sequence: CASSQGGGGGSYNEQFF. The CDR3 DNA reads as TGTGCCAGCAGCCAAGGAGGCGGGGGCGGCTCCTACAATGAGCAGTTCTTC. This chain connects TRBV4-2 to TRBJ2-1; a possible D gene is TRBD2 (7 bases). This CDR3 is built from 17 residues. Germline values: CDR1 LGHNA, CDR2 YNFKEQ. V gave up 1 base and J gave up 0 bases, with 13 bases separating them.

As concerns this clone: Other DNA sequences within the sample encode an identical CDR3. The V gene is TRBV28, the J gene TRBJ2-7; TRBD1 matches 8 bases. With 2 bases clipped from V and 1 base from J, the junction kept 1 base outside the gene matches. The CDR3 loop spans 14 amino acids. CDR1 MDHEN and CDR2 SYDVKM come from the germline V gene. CDR3 sequence reads: CASSLRTGSYEQYF. In DNA, the CDR3 is TGTGCCAGCAGTTTACGGACAGGGTCCTACGAGCAGTACTTC.

This chain connects TRBV10-1 to TRBJ2-7; D is perhaps TRBD2 (6 bases). Trimming pared 3 bases from V and 6 bases from J, leaving 18 bases between. The germline CDR1 and CDR2 sequences are WNHNN and SYGVQD (reference sequence). The CDR3 runs 15 residues. This CDR3 reads CASSDLGVGTPEQYF. For the CDR3, the DNA is TGCGCCAGCAGTGACCTGGGAGTAGGGACTCCCGAGCAGTACTTC.